This T cell receptor (beta chain) was recovered during a study of cytomegalovirus exposure and HLA in healthy donors (dated by TCRdb to the late 2010s). Regarding the study in general: An earlier analysis of approximately 640 of the donors reported roughly 270 Gb of sequence data and roughly 100 million unique TCR beta sequences from around 200 million T cells. Class I and class II HLA loci were covered by the typing at four-digit resolution. Approximately 300 gigabases of sequencing data and about 92 million unique TCR sequences made up an early release that covered over 550 HLA-typed donors. The number of donors typed differed by locus, with roughly 620-630 for A, B, C, DRB1 and DQB1, 522 for DQA1, 600 to 610 for DPA1, and over 400 for DPB1. A later analysis re-analyzed previously published TCR beta repertoires from approximately 670 donors and added high-resolution HLA genotyping to study TCR occurrence patterns. A separate validation cohort of about 110 different subjects was used in addition to the roughly 670-subject first cohort. Using immunosequencing, the study profiled T cell repertoires from about 620 subjects and related those repertoires to cytomegalovirus serostatus. The study aimed to test whether cataloging public T cell receptors could reveal signatures of past pathogen exposure. To predict cytomegalovirus infection status, the study brought together high-throughput TCR immunosequencing, statistical association of individual TCRs with disease status, and machine learning. Donor age, sex, ethnicity and CMV serostatus were collected together with the repertoire data. On average, roughly 240,000 unique TCR beta nucleotide sequences were sequenced per donor among a few hundred genotyped donors of the cohort, with about 17% of those sequences being non-productive. All discovery cohort repertoires had been generated using a single sequencing platform. An earlier analysis of around 580 of the donors used high-throughput TCR beta sequencing to judge whether each TCR beta V gene segment behaved as functional or pseudogenic. A handful of DR-DQ haplotypes were handled as single units for association and clustering because linkage in the cohort was strong. In a later genetic analysis, genome-wide SNP genotypes for about 55% of the roughly 700 donors were used, and that subset was treated as a discovery cohort. The genetic ancestry cluster associated with self-reported Caucasian donors included about 81% of the roughly 400 genotyped donors. Rather than using new phenotypic data, the later analysis identified candidate immune exposures from TCR beta sequences and from how often those sequences occurred across donors.

A word on this clone: The clone's antigen remains unknown. Base-call qualities are not available, and no considerably larger clone is one nucleotide away.

Library method: the immunoSEQ multiplex PCR assay. A mixture of 60 forward primers for TCR Vbeta segments and 13 reverse primers for TCR Jbeta segments was used in the multiplex PCR. A multiplex PCR assay on genomic DNA amplified the CDR3 region of rearranged TCR beta genes. On the Illumina HiSeq System, the amplified TCR beta libraries were sequenced as 87-base-pair reads. Concerning the study's data processing: Across the roughly 670 repertoires, a later analysis counted 60 million to 90 million unique TCR beta chains, 9.5 million to 12 million of which were shared by at least two donors. A nearest-neighbor algorithm error-corrected the raw reads and collapsed the reads into unique sequences, merging closely related sequences to remove PCR and sequencing errors. To assign V, D and J gene segments, CDR3 sequences were aligned to IMGT reference sequences. For a sequence to be retained, a match of at least six nucleotides was required to both a V gene segment and a J gene segment. Rearrangements were called productive when the CDR3 lacked stop codons and stayed in frame with V and J; all others were non-productive. Following IMGT convention, CDR3 was defined as the stretch from the second conserved V-encoded cysteine to the conserved J-encoded phenylalanine. Sequences without an unambiguous match to a single V gene segment were excluded from the earlier analysis of almost 600 of the donors. In an earlier analysis of approximately 610 of the donors, V segments were called functional above 56.7% productive rearrangements and were called segregating when the between-donor standard deviation exceeded 5%. A statistical classification framework was built for diagnosing cytomegalovirus status from the catalog of TCR beta chain sequences. In a later analysis, TCR nucleotide sequences were compared against IMGT/GENE-DB human TR gene sequences so that V and J genes could be assigned. A later analysis assigned CDR3 sequences and most-parsimonious VDJ recombination scenarios with the TCRdist pipeline. In a later analysis, each TCR beta chain was defined by its CDR3 amino acid sequence together with its V-gene family, and reads lacking a unique V-gene family were excluded. To address suspected cross-contamination and a sequencing artifact, a later analysis removed over 500 highly shared, low-generation-probability nucleotide sequences. For each public chain, a later analysis derived a clonal expansion index from normalized ranks of inferred template counts within each repertoire. A later analysis computed generation probabilities with a VDJ recombination model fitted to out-of-frame rearrangements, and checked the results against IGoR. In a later analysis, TCR-TCR, TCR-HLA and TCR-CMV co-occurrence was scored with hypergeometric tests, and a repertoire-size bias correction was applied to TCR pairs. A later analysis estimated false discovery rates by permuting HLA or CMV assignments 20 times. In a later analysis, co-occurring TCRs were grouped using DBSCAN, with TCRdist sequence similarity added in when clustering inside HLA-allele-positive subsets. Co-occurrence clustering excluded repertoires with fewer than 30,000 or more than 120,000 public chains, plus five with anomalous nucleotide sharing. Drawn from immuneACCESS, this table holds only the in-frame rearrangements with V and J called that TCRdb kept. Clones are partly lost; checked studies trace under half to an unresolved V gene and leave the rest unexplained. V, J and clone size derive from that table, while D and trimming were established from the DNA sequence. The sample table records hundreds of thousands of clones; roughly four fifths of these occur just once. The top ten clonotypes cover roughly 0.58% of the sample.

CDR1 is given as SNHLY and CDR2 as FYNNEI, both from the germline V gene. V gives up 1 base and J gives up 2 bases, and the segment between their germline ends measures 12 bases. The CDR3 measures 16 amino acids from cysteine to phenylalanine. CDR3 DNA is the only sequence kept; it has 48 bases, read in frame from the first base. In total, fewer than 750 healthy bone marrow donors made up the cohort. At the time of sampling, every cohort member was nominally healthy, though immune exposures that went unrecorded were likely present. The donor tested CMV seronegative, placing the donor among the 350 or so seronegative members of the cohort. A peripheral blood sample was provided by each donor, and peripheral blood mononuclear cells were used for TCR beta sequencing. The Qiagen DNeasy Blood Extraction Kit was used to extract genomic DNA from the blood cell samples. Broad study findings and their caveats: According to the authors, the approach could potentially be generalized to other disease states and immunological phenotypes. In an earlier analysis of a few hundred of the donors, most TCR beta V segments were observed in productive rearrangements about 87% or about 30% of the time, broadly matching IMGT annotations. The only immune exposure information available for the cohort was CMV serostatus. Sequencing depth was assumed to be roughly uniform across donors in the presence/absence analyses, though that assumption may not hold. A later analysis reported that several top co-occurrence clusters appeared linked to parvovirus B19, influenza, CMV and Epstein-Barr virus. A later analysis found that HLA-associated TCR beta chains were more clonally expanded and had lower generation probabilities than equally common non-associated chains. When HLA alleles, especially DR and DQ, strongly co-occurred, TCR associations were difficult to assign to individual alleles. The sequencing pipeline was judged likely to have produced a cluster of highly shared sequence variants as a technical artifact. In vitro tests confirmed that a few of the cytomegalovirus-associated TCR beta chains recognize cytomegalovirus antigens. Because some donors lacked HLA typing at each locus, the association tests relied only on the typed subset. A later genetic analysis associated a missense DCLRE1C variant with V-gene and J-gene trimming of TCR beta chains, and an independent cohort replicated the association. A later genetic analysis reported fewer N-insertions in productive TCRs among donors in an Asian-associated ancestry cluster than the roughly 700-donor mean. Because counts were too low, about 17 rarely observed V segments, including chromosome 9 orphons, were excluded from the earlier analysis of about 500 of the donors. A further reported finding was that TCR beta sequences accurately predicted the HLA-A and HLA-B alleles for most subjects in the first cohort. Most TCR sequences were observed very rarely across donors, whereas some public TCRs were present in many individuals. Because the 87-base-pair reads could not distinguish some IMGT-functional V segments, including TRBV6-2 and TRBV6-3, those segments were excluded. In a later analysis, the rate of TCR association differed among HLA loci, with DRB1 alleles having the most associated TCRs and HLA-C alleles having the fewest. Linkage disequilibrium might explain the correlated functional status among segregating V segments, but an unknown experimental factor could not be ruled out. In a later analysis, most CMV-associated TCR beta chains were found to appear HLA-restricted, with HLA associations seemingly driven largely by CMV exposure. This cohort had only TCR beta chains sequenced, and the lack of alpha or paired-chain data limited which features could be detected. The study listed 164 TCR beta chains as associated with cytomegalovirus. The classifier was reported to diagnose cytomegalovirus status with high specificity and sensitivity in both the original cohort and the validation cohort. In a later analysis, 16,951 TCR beta sequences were associated with specific HLA alleles at a false discovery rate of 0.05.

The sample comprised PBMCs. This receptor was obtained from a woman aged 40 to 50 in good health and CMV-seronegative. The rearranged segments are TRBV2 and TRBJ1-5; TRBD1 is a possible D gene, resting on 6 matching bases. The DNA sequence is TGTGCCAGCAGTGAAGTGGGGTACAGGGGCAATCAGCCCCAGCATTTT. This gives the protein CASSEVGYRGNQPQHF.